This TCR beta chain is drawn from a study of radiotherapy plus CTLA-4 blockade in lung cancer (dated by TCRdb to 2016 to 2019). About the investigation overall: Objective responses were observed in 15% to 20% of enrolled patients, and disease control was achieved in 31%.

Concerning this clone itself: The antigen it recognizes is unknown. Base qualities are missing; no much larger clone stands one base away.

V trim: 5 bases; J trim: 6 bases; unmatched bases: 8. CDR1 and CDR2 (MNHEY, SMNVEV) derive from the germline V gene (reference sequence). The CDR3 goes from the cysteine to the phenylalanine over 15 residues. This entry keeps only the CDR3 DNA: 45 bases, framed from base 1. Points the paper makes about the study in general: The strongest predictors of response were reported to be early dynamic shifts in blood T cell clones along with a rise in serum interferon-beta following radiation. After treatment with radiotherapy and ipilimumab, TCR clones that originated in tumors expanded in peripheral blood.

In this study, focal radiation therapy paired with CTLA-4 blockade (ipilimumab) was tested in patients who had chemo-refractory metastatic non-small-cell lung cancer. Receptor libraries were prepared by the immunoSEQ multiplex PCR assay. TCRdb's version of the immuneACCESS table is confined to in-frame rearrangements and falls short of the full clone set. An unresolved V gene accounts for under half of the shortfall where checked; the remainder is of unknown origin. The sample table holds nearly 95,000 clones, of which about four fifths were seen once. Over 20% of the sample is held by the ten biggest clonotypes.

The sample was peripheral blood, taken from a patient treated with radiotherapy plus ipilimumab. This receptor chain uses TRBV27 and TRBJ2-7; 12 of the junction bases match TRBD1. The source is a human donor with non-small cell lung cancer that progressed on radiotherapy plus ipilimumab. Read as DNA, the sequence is TGTGCCAGCAGTCCGACGGGGACAGGGGGCTCCGAGCAGTACTTC. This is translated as CASSPTGTGGSEQYF.